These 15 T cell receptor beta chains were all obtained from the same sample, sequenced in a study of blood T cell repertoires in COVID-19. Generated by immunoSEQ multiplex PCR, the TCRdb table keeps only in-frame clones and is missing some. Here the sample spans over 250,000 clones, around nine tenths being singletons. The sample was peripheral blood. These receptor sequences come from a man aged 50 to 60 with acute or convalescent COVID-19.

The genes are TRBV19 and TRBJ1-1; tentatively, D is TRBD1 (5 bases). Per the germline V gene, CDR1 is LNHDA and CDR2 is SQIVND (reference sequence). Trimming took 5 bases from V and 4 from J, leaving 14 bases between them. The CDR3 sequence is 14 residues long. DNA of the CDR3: TGTGCCAGTAGTTACACGGGGGGGATCACTGAAGCTTTCTTT. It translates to CASSYTGGITEAFF.

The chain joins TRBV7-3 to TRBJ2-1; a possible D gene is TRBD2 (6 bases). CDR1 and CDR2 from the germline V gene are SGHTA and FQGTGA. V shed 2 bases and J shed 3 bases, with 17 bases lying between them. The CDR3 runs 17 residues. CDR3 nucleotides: TGTGCCAGCAGCTTATCCCCCGTGGGGAGGTACTACAATGAGCAGTTCTTC. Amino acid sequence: CASSLSPVGRYYNEQFF.

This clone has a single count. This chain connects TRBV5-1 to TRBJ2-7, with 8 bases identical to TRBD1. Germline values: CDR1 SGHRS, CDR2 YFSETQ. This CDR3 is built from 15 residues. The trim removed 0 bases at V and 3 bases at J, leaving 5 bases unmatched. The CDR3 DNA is TGCGCCAGCAGCTTGGCTGGGACAGGAAGCTACGAGCAGTACTTC. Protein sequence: CASSLAGTGSYEQYF. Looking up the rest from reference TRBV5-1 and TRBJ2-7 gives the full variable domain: KAGVTQTPRYLIKTRGQQVTLSCSPISGHRSVSWYQQTPGQGLQFLFEYFSETQRNKGNFPGRFSGRQFSNSRSEMNVSTLELGDSALYLCASSLAGTGSYEQYFGPGTRLTVT.

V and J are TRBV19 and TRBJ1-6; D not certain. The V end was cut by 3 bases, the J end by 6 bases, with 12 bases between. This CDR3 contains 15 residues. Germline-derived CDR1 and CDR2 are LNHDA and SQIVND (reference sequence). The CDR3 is CASSMLDWGNSPLHF. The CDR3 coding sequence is TGTGCCAGTAGTATGTTGGACTGGGGTAATTCACCCCTCCACTTT.

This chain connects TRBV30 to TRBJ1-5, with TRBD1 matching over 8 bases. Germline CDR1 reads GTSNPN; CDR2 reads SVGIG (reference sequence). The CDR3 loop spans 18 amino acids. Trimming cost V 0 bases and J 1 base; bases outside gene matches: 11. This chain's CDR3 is CAWSVGAGGAYSNQPQHF. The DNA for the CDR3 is TGTGCCTGGAGTGTGGGGGCAGGGGGCGCCTACAGCAATCAGCCCCAGCATTTT.

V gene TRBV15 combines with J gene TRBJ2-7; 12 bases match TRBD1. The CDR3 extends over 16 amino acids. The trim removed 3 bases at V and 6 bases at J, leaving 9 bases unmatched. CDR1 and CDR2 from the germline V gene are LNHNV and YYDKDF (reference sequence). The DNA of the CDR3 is TGTGCCACCAGCAGGTCCCCCGGGACAGGGGGCCTCGAGCAGTACTTC. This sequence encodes CATSRSPGTGGLEQYF.

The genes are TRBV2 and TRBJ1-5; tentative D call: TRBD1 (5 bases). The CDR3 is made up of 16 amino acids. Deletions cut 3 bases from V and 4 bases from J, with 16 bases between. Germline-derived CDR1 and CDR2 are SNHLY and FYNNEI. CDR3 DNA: TGTGCCAGCAGTGACGCGGCAGGGAAAAGGAATCAGCCCCAGCATTTT. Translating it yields CASSDAAGKRNQPQHF. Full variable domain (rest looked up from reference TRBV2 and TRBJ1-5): EPEVTQTPSHQVTQMGQEVILRCVPISNHLYFYWYRQILGQKVEFLVSFYNNEISEKSEIFDDQFSVERPDGSNFTLKIRSTKLEDSAMYFCASSDAAGKRNQPQHFGDGTRLSIL.

The CDR3 sequence is CASSLAPQNYGYTF. In DNA, the CDR3 is TGTGCCAGCAGCTTAGCGCCACAGAACTATGGCTACACCTTC. This sequence joins TRBV11-1 and TRBJ1-2; D remains ambiguous. Germline CDR1 is SGHAT and CDR2 is FQDESV (reference sequence). V was pared by 0 bases and J by 2 bases, with 7 bases between. This CDR3 region has 14 residues. Together with reference TRBV11-1 and TRBJ1-2, the CDR3 gives the full variable domain: EAEVAQSPRYKITEKSQAVAFWCDPISGHATLYWYRQILGQGPELLVQFQDESVVDDSQLPKDRFSAERLKGVDSTLKIQPAELGDSAMYLCASSLAPQNYGYTFGSGTRLTVV.

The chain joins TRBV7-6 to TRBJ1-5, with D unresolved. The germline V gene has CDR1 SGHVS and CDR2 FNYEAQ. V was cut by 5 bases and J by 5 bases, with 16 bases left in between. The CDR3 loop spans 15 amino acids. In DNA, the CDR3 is TGTGCCAGCAGCCCCTTCTCTTCCAGTTATCAGCCCCAGCATTTT. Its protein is CASSPFSSSYQPQHF. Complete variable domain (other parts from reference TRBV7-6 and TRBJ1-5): GAGVSQSPRYKVTKRGQDVALRCDPISGHVSLYWYRQALGQGPEFLTYFNYEAQQDKSGLPNDRFSAERPEGSISTLTIQRTEQRDSAMYRCASSPFSSSYQPQHFGDGTRLSIL.

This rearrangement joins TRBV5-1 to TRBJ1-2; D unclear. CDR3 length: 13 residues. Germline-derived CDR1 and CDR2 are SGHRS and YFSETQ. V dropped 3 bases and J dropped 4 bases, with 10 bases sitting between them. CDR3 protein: CASSSTTSYGYTF. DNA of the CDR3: TGCGCCAGCAGCTCCACAACAAGCTATGGCTACACCTTC.

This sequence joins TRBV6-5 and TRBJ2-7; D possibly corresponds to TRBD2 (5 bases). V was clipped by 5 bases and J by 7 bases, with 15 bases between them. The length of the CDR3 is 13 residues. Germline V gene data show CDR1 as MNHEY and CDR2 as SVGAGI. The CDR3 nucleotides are TGTGCCAGCAGTCCGGGGATAGGGCGGGAGCAGTACTTC. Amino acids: CASSPGIGREQYF.

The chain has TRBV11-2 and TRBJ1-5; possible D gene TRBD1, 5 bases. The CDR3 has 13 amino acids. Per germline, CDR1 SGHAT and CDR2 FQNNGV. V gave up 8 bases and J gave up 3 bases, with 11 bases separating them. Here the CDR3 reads CASGAGPNQPQHF. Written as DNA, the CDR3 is TGTGCCAGCGGGGCAGGGCCCAATCAGCCCCAGCATTTT.

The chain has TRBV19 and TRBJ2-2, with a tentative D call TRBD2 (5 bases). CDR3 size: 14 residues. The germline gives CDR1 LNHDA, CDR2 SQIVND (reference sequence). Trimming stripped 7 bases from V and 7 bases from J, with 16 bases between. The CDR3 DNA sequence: TGTGCCAGTACCCCGGGGTATTTTATCGGGGAGCTGTTTTTT. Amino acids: CASTPGYFIGELFF.

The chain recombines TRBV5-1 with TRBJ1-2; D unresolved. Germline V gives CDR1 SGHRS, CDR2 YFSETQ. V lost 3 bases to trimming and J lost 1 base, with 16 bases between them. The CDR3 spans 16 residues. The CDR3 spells CASSSNPLRDNYGYTF. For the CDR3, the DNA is TGCGCCAGCAGCTCCAACCCCTTGAGGGATAACTATGGCTACACCTTC.

Here the CDR3 reads CASSSMGDTEAFF. The CDR3 coding sequence is TGTGCCAGCAGTTCCATGGGAGACACTGAAGCTTTCTTT. The V gene is TRBV6-5, the J gene TRBJ1-1; D gene uncertain. This CDR3 spans 13 amino acids. V was cut by 4 bases and J by 3 bases, with 9 bases left in between. CDR1 and CDR2 (germline): MNHEY, SVGAGI.